A single sample is the source of the 17 T cell receptor beta chains below, sequenced in a study of human T cells and chemical hapten exposure. Indicated time point: pre-sensitization, week 0. Treatment specified: therapeutic diphenylcyclopropenone sensitization with weekly scalp DPC. TCRdb redid the calling of the RACE reads with MiXCR, one entry per CDR3 protein. Here the sample spans 250,000 to 300,000 distinct CDR3 sequences, 7.5% to 8% being singletons. Here the sequenced sample was whole blood, taken in connection with sensitization to the hapten diphenylcyclopropenone (DPC). The receptors derive from a man aged 18 to 35 with alopecia areata. Some clones in this sample may be carry-over from other donors' samples.

The chain carries TRBV12-3 or TRBV12-4 and TRBJ1-5, with D perhaps TRBD1 (6 bases). V was trimmed by 7 bases and J by 6 bases, leaving 16 bases between them. There are 14 residues in the CDR3. The CDR3 spells CASNHGGPGQPQHF. The CDR3 DNA sequence: TGTGCCAGCAACCACGGGGGGCCCGGTCAGCCCCAGCATTTT.

This chain connects TRBV11-2 to TRBJ1-3; TRBD1 matches at 7 bases. CDR3 length: 17 amino acids. With 5 bases clipped from V and 0 bases from J, the junction kept 10 bases outside the gene matches. Germline V lookup: CDR1 SGHAT, CDR2 FQNNGV. The CDR3, as DNA: TGTGCCAGCAGCCCCAACTGGGACAGCTACTCTGGAAACACCATATATTTT. Encoded protein: CASSPNWDSYSGNTIYF.

This chain links TRBV28 with TRBJ2-7; 7 bases agree with TRBD1. V lost 3 bases to trimming and J lost 4 bases; unmatched junction nucleotides: 15. CDR1 is MDHEN, CDR2 SYDVKM, per germline. This CDR3 is built from 17 residues. As DNA, the CDR3 is TGTGCCAGCAGTTTGCGGTCACCGGGACAGTTCTTATACGAGCAGTACGTC. The encoded protein is CASSLRSPGQFLYEQYV.

The chain recombines TRBV20-1 with TRBJ2-7; TRBD2 aligns across 9 bases. The CDR3 is made up of 15 amino acids. The V gene's germline CDR1 is DFQATT and CDR2 SNEGSKA (reference sequence). Trimming cost V 1 base and J 1 base; bases outside gene matches: 5. The CDR3 DNA sequence: TGCAGTGCTAGAGCCCCGACTAGCGGTTCCTACGAGCAGTACTTC. Its translation: CSARAPTSGSYEQYF.

This clonotype turned up a few times. This chain joins TRBV7-9 and TRBJ2-5; the D call may be TRBD1 or TRBD2 (5 bases each). Germline V gene lookup returns CDR1 SEHNR and CDR2 FQNEAQ (reference sequence). This CDR3 has 16 residues. Trimming removed 2 bases from V and 4 bases from J, with 17 bases in between. The CDR3 spells CASSLNGQPGRETQYF. The CDR3 coding sequence is TGTGCCAGCAGCTTAAACGGGCAACCGGGACGAGAGACCCAGTACTTC.

This clonotype was detected only a few times. The chain couples TRBV2 to TRBJ2-3, with D possibly called TRBD1 or TRBD2 (5 bases each). This CDR3 region has 15 residues. From germline, CDR1 is SNHLY and CDR2 FYNNEI. The V end lost 6 bases, the J end lost 7 bases, and 20 bases lay between the germline ends. This chain's CDR3 is CASRLERDGRHTQYF. In DNA form, the CDR3 reads TGTGCCAGCAGGCTAGAACGGGACGGTCGTCATACGCAGTATTTT.

This clonotype was counted a few times. V usage is TRBV11-2 and J usage is TRBJ2-1, with 8 nucleotides matching TRBD2. The CDR3 covers 16 residues. Per germline, CDR1 SGHAT and CDR2 FQNNGV. V shed 1 base, J shed 2 bases, and the junction held 4 bases outside the gene matches. The CDR3 sequence: CASSLGTSPAYNEQFF. The CDR3 DNA follows: TGTGCCAGCAGCTTAGGGACTAGCCCAGCCTACAATGAGCAGTTCTTC.

This clonotype was found a few times. The chain recombines TRBV27 with TRBJ1-6; D unclear. CDR1 MNHEY and CDR2 SMNVEV come from the germline V gene (reference sequence). The CDR3 sequence is 15 residues long. V was cut by 6 bases and J by 7 bases, with 16 bases left in between. CDR3 nucleotide sequence: TGTGCCAGCAGCCCGATTATGTTTGGGAATTCACCCCTCCACTTT. It encodes CASSPIMFGNSPLHF.

The rearrangement joins TRBV6-2 or TRBV6-3 to TRBJ1-1; D call uncertain. Trimming took 7 bases from V and 0 from J, leaving 6 bases between them. CDR1 is MNHEY, CDR2 SVGEGT, per germline. This CDR3 spans 12 amino acids. Written as DNA, the CDR3 is TGTGCCAGCAAACCCATGAACACTGAAGCTTTCTTT. The encoded protein is CASKPMNTEAFF.

This clonotype appeared many times. The chain uses TRBV7-2 and TRBJ1-1; weak D call: TRBD1 (5 bases). The CDR3 sequence is 15 residues long. The V and J ends lost 0 bases and 0 bases respectively, with 8 bases between them. Looked up from germline, CDR1 is SGHTA and CDR2 is FQGNSA. CDR3 in DNA: TGTGCCAGCAGCTTAGCGGGGCAGTTGAACACTGAAGCTTTCTTT. Protein sequence: CASSLAGQLNTEAFF.

This clonotype was found a few times. The chain couples TRBV20-1 to TRBJ2-7, with D possibly matching TRBD1 (5 bases). Germline V lookup: CDR1 DFQATT, CDR2 SNEGSKA (reference sequence). Trimming shortened V by 1 base and J by 3 bases, and 13 bases separated the two germline ends. The CDR3 spans 14 residues. The CDR3, as DNA: TGCAGTGCTAGAGCCACAGACAGCAACTACGAGCAGTACGTC. It encodes CSARATDSNYEQYV.

The sample holds a few counts of this clonotype. The chain has TRBV6-2 or TRBV6-3 and TRBJ2-7, with TRBD2 matching 8 bases. The J segment lost 0 bases and the V segment lost 7 bases, leaving 8 bases of the junction unmatched. The CDR3 has 15 residues. Per the germline V gene, CDR1 is MNHEY and CDR2 is SVGEGT. The CDR3, as DNA: TGTGCCAGCACCTCAGCGGGGGCAAGCTCCTACGAGCAGTACTTC. Encoded protein: CASTSAGASSYEQYF.

This clonotype was counted only a few times. The chain links TRBV25-1 to TRBJ1-2; D is perhaps TRBD1 (5 bases). There are 12 residues in the CDR3. V lost 3 bases to trimming and J lost 7 bases, with 9 bases between them. CDR1 is MGHDK and CDR2 is SYGVNS in the germline V gene. CDR3 residues: CASSDGGPGYTF. CDR3 DNA: TGTGCCAGCAGTGATGGGGGACCTGGCTACACCTTC.

V is TRBV28 and J is TRBJ2-1, with 8 bases fitting TRBD1. The CDR3 is made up of 15 amino acids. Germline CDR1 MDHEN, CDR2 SYDVKM. After removal of 10 bases from V and 8 bases from J, the junction contained 16 bases not matched to a gene. CDR3: CATTKDRGLADEQFF. The CDR3 DNA reads TGTGCCACCACAAAAGACAGGGGTTTGGCGGATGAGCAGTTCTTC.

V is TRBV7-6 and J is TRBJ1-4; 7 nucleotides match TRBD1. This CDR3 has 15 amino acids. Trimming cost V 3 bases and J 5 bases; bases outside gene matches: 6. Germline lookup yields CDR1 SGHVS and CDR2 FNYEAQ. The CDR3 sequence is CASSLGQFRNEKLFF. Written as DNA, the CDR3 is TGTGCCAGCAGCTTGGGACAGTTCCGAAATGAAAAACTGTTTTTT. Looking up the rest from reference TRBV7-6 and TRBJ1-4 gives the full variable domain: GAGVSQSPRYKVTKRGQDVALRCDPISGHVSLYWYRQALGQGPEFLTYFNYEAQQDKSGLPNDRFSAERPEGSISTLTIQRTEQRDSAMYRCASSLGQFRNEKLFFGSGTQLSVL.

This clonotype was seen a few times. The chain employs TRBV6-2 or TRBV6-3 and TRBJ2-1; the D is unclear. Germline V CDR1 and CDR2: MNHEY, SVGEGT. Trimming shortened V by 5 bases and J by 4 bases, and 9 bases separated the two germline ends. CDR3 length: 13 amino acids. CDR3 in amino acids: CASSTPGYNEQFF. DNA for the CDR3: TGTGCCAGCAGTACCCCCGGATACAATGAGCAGTTCTTC.

Only a few counts were recorded for this clonotype. The V and J genes are TRBV7-6 and TRBJ1-2; 7 bases map to TRBD1. V shed 1 base, J shed 4 bases, and the junction held 9 bases outside the gene matches. Germline CDR1 reads SGHVS; CDR2 reads FNYEAQ. The CDR3 totals 16 residues. The CDR3: CASSLETGPFGYGYTF. CDR3 nucleotide sequence: TGTGCCAGCAGCTTAGAGACAGGGCCATTTGGCTATGGCTACACCTTC.